These 22 T cell receptor beta chains originate from one sample sequenced in a study of CD8 T cells in Susac syndrome. RNA amounts of roughly 0.5 to 1 ug underwent reverse transcription with random hexamers. Each CDR3 protein gets one entry after TCRdb re-called the immunoSEQ multiplex PCR reads with MiXCR. Seen here are under 550,000 distinct CDR3 sequences, approximately 89% observed once, and the top ten hold under 0.15%. The specimen was CD8+ T cells from PBMCs. Every receptor here comes from a human donor with multiple sclerosis.

This sequence joins TRBV9 and TRBJ1-2; possible D gene TRBD1, 6 bases. The germline V gene encodes CDR1 SGDLS and CDR2 YYNGEE. The CDR3 is 13 residues long. The V end lost 6 bases, the J end lost 3 bases, and 12 bases lay between the germline ends. The CDR3 loop reads CASKETGYYGYTF. Here the CDR3 DNA reads TGTGCCAGCAAAGAGACAGGTTACTATGGCTACACCTTC. The variable domain in full, completed from reference TRBV9 and TRBJ1-2, reads DSGVTQTPKHLITATGQRVTLRCSPRSGDLSVYWYQQSLDQGLQFLIQYYNGEERAKGNILERFSAQQFPDLHSELNLSSLELGDSALYFCASKETGYYGYTFGSGTRLTVV.

This clonotype has only one observation. Mismatch with germline at one junction end may stem from a read error. The rearrangement links TRBV7-7 to TRBJ2-1; TRBD2 might be the D (6 bases). This CDR3 is built from 13 residues. Per the germline V gene, CDR1 is SSHAT and CDR2 is FNYEAQ (reference sequence). The CDR3 reads CASSRDLGNEQFF. In DNA, the CDR3 is TGTGCTAGCAGCCGGGACTTAGGCAATGAGCAGTTCTTC.

The rearrangement uses TRBV4-1 and TRBJ2-2; possibly TRBD1 or TRBD2 for D (7 bases each). In germline, CDR1 is MGHRA, CDR2 YSYEKL. V shed 4 bases and J shed 4 bases, with 13 bases lying between them. This CDR3 has 15 residues. CDR3 coding DNA: TGCGCCAGCAGCCTTCCAGGGGGGGGCACCGGGGAGCTGTTTTTT. Translated, it gives CASSLPGGGTGELFF.

The chain has TRBV20-1 and TRBJ2-3; D is perhaps TRBD2 (5 bases). This CDR3 spans 17 amino acids. Trimming removed 3 bases from V and 6 bases from J, with 25 bases in between. Germline V gene lookup returns CDR1 DFQATT and CDR2 SNEGSKA (reference sequence). DNA of the CDR3: TGCAGTGCTAGGAGAGGGTATAGGACCAAGGAGATGGATACGCAGTATTTT. Amino acids: CSARRGYRTKEMDTQYF.

V usage is TRBV14 and J usage is TRBJ2-1, with 11 bases identical to TRBD2. Trimming cost V 1 base and J 4 bases; bases outside gene matches: 3. Germline lookup yields CDR1 SGHDN and CDR2 FVKESK. The CDR3 runs to 16 residues. CDR3 nucleotides: TGTGCCAGCAGCCAAGGACTAGCGGGGCTATACAATGAGCAGTTCTTC. Protein product: CASSQGLAGLYNEQFF.

Of note for this clonotype: One end of the junction does not line up with germline, which may come from a read error. CDR3 DNA sequence: TGTGCCAGCAGTTTACTAGGGGGGAATGAGCAGTTCTTC. Its translation is CASSLLGGNEQFF. V is TRBV5-1 and J is TRBJ2-1; either TRBD1 or TRBD2 may fit D (6 bases each). The CDR3 has 13 residues. CDR1 is SGHRS, CDR2 YFSETQ, per germline.

The chain combines TRBV7-9 with TRBJ1-1, with 8 bases lining up with TRBD1. Germline V lookup: CDR1 SEHNR, CDR2 FQNEAQ (reference sequence). CDR3 length: 15 residues. J gave up 5 bases and V 5 bases, and 10 bases lay outside the gene matches. This chain's CDR3 is CASSQKTGAWTEAFF. The DNA of the CDR3 is TGTGCCAGCAGCCAGAAGACAGGGGCATGGACTGAAGCTTTCTTT.

V gene TRBV7-9 combines with J gene TRBJ2-1, with 7 bases identical to TRBD1. From germline, CDR1 is SEHNR and CDR2 FQNEAQ (reference sequence). With 5 bases clipped from V and 8 bases from J, the junction kept 9 bases outside the gene matches. The CDR3 is 14 amino acids. CDR3 nucleotides: TGTGCCAGCAGCGCGCTGGACAGGTTCGATGAGCAGTTCTTC. Translation: CASSALDRFDEQFF.

This chain connects TRBV28 to TRBJ2-2; D is uncertain. This CDR3 is built from 17 residues. Germline CDR1 reads MDHEN; CDR2 reads SYDVKM. V lost 6 bases to trimming and J lost 0 bases, with 17 bases between them. CDR3 sequence reads: CASSFDRGDANTGELFF. For the CDR3, the DNA is TGTGCCAGCAGCTTCGACCGAGGTGACGCGAACACCGGGGAGCTGTTTTTT.

The chain recombines TRBV12-3 or TRBV12-4 with TRBJ2-7; no clear D. The V and J ends lost 3 bases and 5 bases respectively, with 5 bases between them. This CDR3 is built from 11 residues. CDR3 sequence: CASSFVNEQYF. The CDR3, as DNA: TGTGCCAGCAGTTTTGTGAACGAGCAGTACTTC.

The CDR3 here is CASSYEAGVSNEQFF. The DNA of the CDR3 is TGTGCCAGCAGTTACGAAGCGGGAGTTAGTAATGAGCAGTTCTTC. The chain employs TRBV6-6 and TRBJ2-1, with TRBD2 matching 8 bases. The V gene's germline CDR1 is MNHNY and CDR2 SVGAGI (reference sequence). The CDR3 is 15 amino acids. Unmatched junction bases numbered 7, after V lost 2 bases and J lost 7 bases.

The chain joins TRBV10-2 to TRBJ1-6; no firm D call. The CDR3 spans 12 residues. The germline V gene encodes CDR1 WSHSY and CDR2 SAAADI. V was cut by 6 bases and J by 3 bases, with 3 bases left in between. CDR3 sequence: CASRLYNSPLHF. As DNA, the CDR3 is TGCGCCAGCAGGCTCTATAATTCACCCCTCCACTTT.

This chain joins TRBV5-1 and TRBJ2-3; 10 nucleotides line up with TRBD1. Germline values: CDR1 SGHRS, CDR2 YFSETQ. The ends lost 8 bases at V and 4 bases at J; junction bases unmatched: 7. This CDR3 region has 14 residues. CDR3 sequence (DNA): TGCGCCAGTACCGGGACAGGGGTCCCAGATACGCAGTATTTT. As protein: CASTGTGVPDTQYF.

The V call is TRBV27, the J call TRBJ1-6; no clear D. Germline V gives CDR1 MNHEY, CDR2 SMNVEV (reference sequence). V was trimmed by 4 bases and J by 7 bases, leaving 20 bases between them. CDR3 length: 17 amino acids. The CDR3 region is CASSWYKGGNQNSPLHF. CDR3 in DNA: TGTGCCAGCAGTTGGTATAAGGGTGGCAATCAGAATTCACCCCTCCACTTT.

The chain recombines TRBV5-1 with TRBJ1-2, with a tentative D call TRBD1 (6 bases). Trimming took 4 bases from V and 6 from J, leaving 16 bases between them. The CDR3 runs 14 residues. Per germline, CDR1 SGHRS and CDR2 YFSETQ. The CDR3 protein is CASSPTGRGDGYTF. In DNA, the CDR3 is TGCGCCAGCAGCCCCACAGGGAGGGGCGATGGCTACACCTTC.

V usage is TRBV5-6 and J usage is TRBJ2-7; TRBD1 matches 11 bases. The CDR3 runs to 15 residues. Trimming cost V 0 bases and J 4 bases; bases outside gene matches: 3. Germline V gene lookup returns CDR1 SGHDT and CDR2 YYEEEE. The CDR3 sequence: CASSLAGQGGYEQYF. For the CDR3, the DNA is TGTGCCAGCAGCTTGGCGGGACAGGGGGGGTACGAGCAGTACTTC.

CDR3 in amino acids: CASSDLVSDTQYF. Here the CDR3 DNA reads TGTGCCAGCAGTGATTTGGTTTCAGATACGCAGTATTTT. The chain is built from TRBV2 and TRBJ2-3; D gene ambiguous. Trimming pared 3 bases from V and 4 bases from J, leaving 8 bases between. CDR1 and CDR2 from the germline V gene are SNHLY and FYNNEI. The CDR3 totals 13 residues.

The rearrangement links TRBV27 to TRBJ1-1, with 8 bases identical to TRBD1. This CDR3 region has 17 residues. The trim removed 2 bases at V and 0 bases at J, leaving 8 bases unmatched. CDR1 and CDR2 (germline): MNHEY, SMNVEV (reference sequence). The CDR3 coding sequence is TGTGCCAGCAGTTTAACAGGGGGAGGACCCTTGAACACTGAAGCTTTCTTT. It is translated as CASSLTGGGPLNTEAFF.

In its sample, this clonotype was seen once. V usage is TRBV4-1 and J usage is TRBJ2-3; 10 bases align to TRBD2. Germline CDR1 is MGHRA and CDR2 is YSYEKL. J lost 6 bases, V lost 3 bases, and 9 bases had no gene match. There are 16 residues in the CDR3. The CDR3 DNA follows: TGCGCCAGCAGCCACGCCGGAGAGCGGGGGGGGGATACGCAGTATTTT. This translates into CASSHAGERGGDTQYF.

The chain combines TRBV29-1 with TRBJ2-2, with no clear D. CDR3 length equals 14 residues. V was shortened by 2 bases and J by 4 bases, with 11 bases between the two germline ends. Germline CDR1 is SQVTM and CDR2 is ANQGSEA. The CDR3 coding sequence is TGCAGCGTTGAAACGACGGCGGCCACCGGGGAGCTGTTTTTT. The encoded protein is CSVETTAATGELFF.

The chain has TRBV7-9 and TRBJ1-2; 10 bases line up with TRBD1. CDR3 length: 15 residues. Germline-derived CDR1 and CDR2 are SEHNR and FQNEAQ (reference sequence). V lost 5 bases, J lost 2 bases, and 5 bases stayed unmatched. CDR3 sequence: CASSDPGQGNYGYTF. For the CDR3, the DNA is TGTGCCAGCAGCGATCCGGGACAGGGGAACTATGGCTACACCTTC.

The chain recombines TRBV6-1 with TRBJ2-2; 7 bases agree with TRBD1. CDR1 MNHNS and CDR2 SASEGT come from the germline V gene. V lost 6 bases, J lost 3 bases, and 7 bases stayed unmatched. This CDR3 is built from 15 residues. The DNA for the CDR3 is TGTGCCAGCAGCCCGACAGGGATCCACACCGGGGAGCTGTTTTTT. Its translation: CASSPTGIHTGELFF.